The entry below describes one TCR beta chain. This clone has just one count. It has no known antigen specificity. No clone much larger than this one lies a single base away; base qualities are absent. Looking up the germline V gene yields CDR1 SQVTM and CDR2 ANQGSEA. Trimming takes 3 bases from V and 5 bases from J, and the germline ends sit 10 bases apart. Its CDR3 holds 12 amino acids, cysteine through phenylalanine. The entry retains the CDR3 DNA only, 36 bases that are in frame from base 1. The intended sense of this specimen's time point label: about 28 days (+/-7) after the second vaccine dose. AZD1222 recipients with second doses at about 4 weeks or about 12 weeks were pooled, because spike-specific TCR depth and breadth did not differ between schedules. Vaccinee samples were obtained from the UK trials COV001 and COV002, which included a single-blind randomized controlled phase 2/3 trial of AZD1222 (ChAdOx1 nCoV-19) in healthy adults. Trial participant PBMC samples were collected at day 0 and day 28 after the second dose for TCRbeta chain sequencing.

The CDR3 regions of human TCRbeta chains were analyzed by immunosequencing. As for the original processing: TCRs in the repertoires were matched against a reference library of SARS-CoV-2-specific TCRs that had been generated with the MIRA antigen-specificity platform. Breadth was defined as the fraction of unique TCRs that were SARS-CoV-2-associated, and depth was defined as the fraction of total T cells that were SARS-CoV-2-associated. Using the MIRA data, every spike-specific TCR was mapped to the spike region that the TCR reacted to and assigned to either a CD4 or a CD8 class. Log10-transformed breadth and depth values were compared by one-way ANOVA with Sidak's multiple comparisons tests. TCRdb took this table from immuneACCESS and kept in-frame rearrangements with V and J called. Such tables lack part of the clones; where checked against another copy, unresolved V genes explain under half of the gap, and the rest is unexplained. V and J calls and clone size follow that table, whereas D and trimming were derived from the DNA. The sample table holds roughly 120,000 clones, of which more than 70% were seen once. The top ten clonotypes cover roughly 3.8% of the sample.

The data are from a study of T cell responses to AZD1222 COVID-19 vaccine (dated by TCRdb to about 2021). Regarding the research as a whole: A total of approximately 240 trial participants underwent TCR sequencing, of whom around 210 had received two doses of AZD1222 and 26 had received two doses of the MenACWY control vaccine. Trial participants were enrolled into age subgroups of 18-55, 56-69 and 70-plus years, which contained roughly 150, 30 and 60 TCR-sequenced participants, respectively.

The study at large found these results: Conclusions about previously exposed vaccinees are limited, since just five to seven AZD1222 recipients were seropositive for SARS-CoV-2 at baseline. Most participants were white British and females outnumbered males, and the authors suggested that clonal diversity may have been underestimated. The 56-69-year group was small, and its depth increase did not reach significance, likely because of low power. Spike-specific TCR breadth and depth rose significantly after two AZD1222 doses compared with day 0 and with MenACWY recipients. Because no day 14 peak-response samples were available, repertoires were characterized only after the peak T cell response. Nearly half of unique spike-specific TCRs reportedly recognized epitopes outside regions mutated in the B.1.351 and B.1.1.7 variants. The whole spike protein was spanned by vaccine-associated CD4 TCRs, and dominant responses were seen in regions 160-218 and 743-854.

This TCR derives from an adult who received the AZD1222 COVID-19 vaccine. Recombination connected TRBV29-1 to TRBJ1-1; TRBD1 is possibly the D segment (5 matching bases). Material: peripheral blood, obtained 28 days after the second AZD1222 dose. This receptor has the CDR3 CSVEGGLTEAFF. The nucleotides are TGCAGCGTTGAGGGGGGGTTGACTGAAGCTTTCTTT. The entire variable domain, with the stretches around the CDR3 drawn from the reference TRBV29-1 and TRBJ1-1 proteins, is SAVISQKPSRDICQRGTSLTIQCQVDSQVTMMFWYRQQPGQSLTLIATANQGSEATYESGFVIDKFPISRPNLTFSTLTVSNMSPEDSSIYLCSVEGGLTEAFFGQGTRLTVV.